The 20 T cell receptor beta chains below all came from one sample that was sequenced in a study of OX40 agonist ivuxolimab in advanced cancers. Libraries were prepared by immunoSEQ multiplex PCR; TCRdb keeps only in-frame clonotypes and omits some of them. This sample yields 30,000 to 45,000 clones, of which 88% are seen a single time; about 4% belongs to the top ten. The material was CD4+ or CD8+ T cells sorted from blood, obtained in a trial of the OX40 agonist ivuxolimab. The receptors come from an adult with an advanced solid tumor such as melanoma, head and neck, liver or kidney cancer.

V and J are TRBV28 and TRBJ1-1; D remains ambiguous. The germline CDR1 and CDR2 sequences are MDHEN and SYDVKM. The CDR3 spans 15 residues. V dropped 6 bases and J dropped 0 bases, with 14 bases sitting between them. The CDR3 spells CASSLPGSLNTEAFF. As DNA, the CDR3 is TGTGCCAGCAGCCTTCCCGGGTCACTGAACACTGAAGCTTTCTTT.

The chain is built from TRBV19 and TRBJ2-3; the match to TRBD1 covers 7 bases. The CDR3 has 14 amino acids. The germline V gene has CDR1 LNHDA and CDR2 SQIVND (reference sequence). Germline trimming cut 5 bases from V and 7 bases from J; bases unmatched to any gene: 9. CDR3 nucleotides: TGTGCCAGTAGTTCCGGGACAGTTCTGTATACGCAGTATTTT. Translating gives CASSSGTVLYTQYF.

The chain combines TRBV7-2 with TRBJ2-4; no reliable D call. Germline V CDR1 and CDR2: SGHTA, FQGNSA. The CDR3 sequence is 13 residues long. V lost 4 bases and J lost 13, with 17 bases in between. In DNA form, the CDR3 reads TGTGCCAGCAGCTCAAGCCGAAACCGGGCGCAGTACTTC. This encodes CASSSSRNRAQYF.

The V call is TRBV23-1, the J call TRBJ1-5; D is unresolved. TRBV23-1 is marked as an open reading frame, function uncertain. Trimming removed 4 bases at V and 15 bases at J, with 7 bases between. The CDR3 contains 9 residues. CDR3 sequence: CASSLLMHF. CDR3 nucleotide sequence: TGCGCCAGCAGTCTCCTTATGCATTTT.

J is TRBJ2-1 and V is TRBV29-1; possibly TRBD1 or TRBD2 for D (5 bases each). V lost 6 bases, J lost 6 bases, and 21 bases lay in between. The CDR3 loop spans 15 amino acids. Looked up from germline, CDR1 is SQVTM and CDR2 is ANQGSEA. The CDR3 sequence: CSVGLASLGVNEQFF. The CDR3 DNA reads as TGCAGCGTCGGCCTGGCGTCACTGGGGGTCAATGAGCAGTTCTTC.

The chain employs TRBV30 and TRBJ2-5; TRBD1 matches 8 bases. The germline V gene has CDR1 GTSNPN and CDR2 SVGIG (reference sequence). This CDR3 is 14 amino acids long. Trimming removed 5 bases from V and 5 bases from J; junction bases left unmatched: 10. In DNA, the CDR3 is TGTGCCTGGGAGAGGACAGGGTCTGGGGAGACCCAGTACTTC. Translation: CAWERTGSGETQYF.

This rearrangement joins TRBV29-1 to TRBJ2-5, with D possibly called TRBD1 or TRBD2 (5 bases each). The CDR3 extends over 12 amino acids. Germline V gene sequence: CDR1 SQVTM, CDR2 ANQGSEA. The CDR3 spells CALGDRQETQYF. CDR3 coding DNA: TGCGCGCTTGGGGACCGGCAAGAGACCCAGTACTTC.

V usage is TRBV4-2 and J usage is TRBJ1-5; TRBD1 is a possible D gene (6 bases). Trimming shortened V by 6 bases and J by 5 bases, and 14 bases separated the two germline ends. CDR3 length: 14 amino acids. The germline V gene has CDR1 LGHNA and CDR2 YNFKEQ. As DNA, the CDR3 is TGTGCCAGCAGTACCGGGACAAATTATCAGCCCCAGCATTTT. Its protein product is CASSTGTNYQPQHF.

This chain joins TRBV28 and TRBJ1-4; D is unresolved. The CDR3 length is 12 residues. The V end was cut by 6 bases, the J end by 8 bases, with 10 bases between. The germline V gene has CDR1 MDHEN and CDR2 SYDVKM. The CDR3 DNA reads as TGTGCCAGCAGATCAGTCAGCGAAAAACTGTTTTTT. This gives the protein CASRSVSEKLFF.

J is TRBJ2-3 and V is TRBV19; perhaps TRBD2 as D (6 bases). Trimming left V 4 bases short and J 4 bases short, with 21 bases between. The V gene's germline CDR1 is LNHDA and CDR2 SQIVND (reference sequence). The length of the CDR3 is 17 residues. The DNA for the CDR3 is TGTGCCAGTAGTAAAACGGCGGGGAGTATCTGGGCAGATACGCAGTATTTT. Residues: CASSKTAGSIWADTQYF.

The rearrangement uses TRBV18 and TRBJ1-5, with D possibly TRBD1 on 5 matching bases. The CDR3 has 13 residues. The germline CDR1 and CDR2 sequences are KGHSH and LQKENI. Trimming removed 5 bases from V and 5 bases from J, with 10 bases in between. DNA of the CDR3: TGTGCCAGCTCAATGACAGTGGATCAGCCCCAGCATTTT. Protein sequence: CASSMTVDQPQHF.

This sequence joins TRBV6-1 and TRBJ1-4, with a tentative D call TRBD1 (5 bases). V lost 4 bases, J lost 10 bases, and 22 bases lay in between. CDR1 is MNHNS and CDR2 is SASEGT in the germline V gene. There are 16 residues in the CDR3. This CDR3 reads CASSGLWVGPGGKLFF. CDR3 DNA: TGTGCCAGCAGTGGGCTCTGGGTGGGACCTGGGGGAAAACTGTTTTTT.

The rearrangement uses TRBV11-2 and TRBJ2-2, with no clear D. Trimming removed 2 bases at V and 3 bases at J, with 10 bases between. This CDR3 has 15 amino acids. CDR1 and CDR2 (germline): SGHAT, FQNNGV. CDR3: CASSLNGAYTGELFF. The CDR3 DNA sequence: TGTGCCAGCAGCTTAAATGGCGCGTACACCGGGGAGCTGTTTTTT.

This chain uses TRBV4-1 with TRBJ2-7; the D gene is possibly TRBD1 (5 bases). The ends were cut back, 0 bases at V and 7 bases at J, with 16 bases in the middle. CDR1 MGHRA and CDR2 YSYEKL come from the germline V gene. This CDR3 has 15 amino acids. CDR3 loop: CASSQDEQGAREQYF. In nucleotides, the CDR3 is TGCGCCAGCAGCCAAGATGAGCAAGGGGCGAGAGAGCAGTACTTC.

The chain joins TRBV9 to TRBJ2-3, with D hard to call. Germline V gene lookup returns CDR1 SGDLS and CDR2 YYNGEE. This CDR3 contains 15 residues. V was cut by 2 bases and J by 2 bases, with 12 bases left in between. The CDR3 DNA follows: TGTGCCAGCAGCGTTTCTCACAGACTCACAGATACGCAGTATTTT. Its protein product is CASSVSHRLTDTQYF.

V and J are TRBV28 and TRBJ1-5, with D perhaps matching TRBD1 (5 bases). The CDR3 extends over 15 amino acids. The germline CDR1 and CDR2 sequences are MDHEN and SYDVKM. Trimming shortened V by 5 bases and J by 1 base, and 12 bases separated the two germline ends. The DNA for the CDR3 is TGTGCCAGCAGTCAGGGCGGCGGAAGCAATCAGCCCCAGCATTTT. This codes for CASSQGGGSNQPQHF.

J is TRBJ2-5 and V is TRBV6-4; TRBD2 is a possible D gene (5 bases). CDR1 is MRHNA and CDR2 is SNTAGT in the germline V gene. Trimming left V 3 bases short and J 3 bases short, with 14 bases between. This CDR3 spans 15 amino acids. The CDR3 DNA reads as TGTGCCAGCAGTGAACCAACAGAGACTAAAGAGACCCAGTACTTC. It codes for CASSEPTETKETQYF.

The rearrangement links TRBV5-8 to TRBJ2-7; 9 bases are a match to TRBD1. The CDR3 has 15 residues. Looked up from germline, CDR1 is SGHTS and CDR2 is YDEGEE. Trimming took 2 bases from V and 3 from J; bases not matched to a gene: 6. The CDR3 nucleotides read TGTGCCAGCAGCTTAAGAGGGACAGGGATCTACGAGCAGTACTTC. It encodes CASSLRGTGIYEQYF.

The V call is TRBV27, the J call TRBJ2-3, with D possibly being TRBD2 (5 bases). The CDR3 runs 13 residues. The germline V gene has CDR1 MNHEY and CDR2 SMNVEV (reference sequence). The V gene lost 8 bases and the J gene lost 0 bases, with 9 bases spanning the gap. Here the CDR3 DNA reads TGTGCCAGCTGGAGCGGTAGCACAGATACGCAGTATTTT. It specifies CASWSGSTDTQYF.

In this sample, this clone turned up a few times. The chain uses TRBV6-6 and TRBJ1-6, with 8 bases that match TRBD1. This CDR3 has 15 amino acids. Losses at the gene ends were 6 bases for V and 7 bases for J; bases not matched to a gene: 8. CDR1 is MNHNY and CDR2 is SVGAGI in the germline V gene (reference sequence). The CDR3 DNA reads as TGTGCCAGCAGGCCCTCTACAGGGGGGAATTCACCCCTCCACTTT. It codes for CASRPSTGGNSPLHF.